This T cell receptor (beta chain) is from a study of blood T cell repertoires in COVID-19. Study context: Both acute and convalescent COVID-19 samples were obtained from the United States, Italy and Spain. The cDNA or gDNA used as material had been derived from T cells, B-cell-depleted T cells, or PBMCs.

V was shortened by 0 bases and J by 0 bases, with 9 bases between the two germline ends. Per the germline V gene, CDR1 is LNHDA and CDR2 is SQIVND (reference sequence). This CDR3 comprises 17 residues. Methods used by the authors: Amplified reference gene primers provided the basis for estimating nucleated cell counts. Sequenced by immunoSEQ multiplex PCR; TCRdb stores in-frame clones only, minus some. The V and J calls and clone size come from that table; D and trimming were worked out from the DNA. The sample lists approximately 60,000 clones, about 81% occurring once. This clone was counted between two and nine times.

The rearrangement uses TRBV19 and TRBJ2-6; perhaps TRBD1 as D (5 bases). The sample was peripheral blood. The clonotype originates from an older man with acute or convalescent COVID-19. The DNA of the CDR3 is TGTGCCAGTAGTATAGAGGCCAGGGACTCTGGGGCCAACGTCCTGACTTTC. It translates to CASSIEARDSGANVLTF.